The subject of this entry is one T cell receptor beta chain. Its antigen is still unknown. The source of the sample is a study of regulatory and conventional T cells in RAG deficiency. Study-level results: Other subsets showed roughly 10-fold reductions, but Treg unique TCR beta sequences fell roughly 90-fold in these patients. In Omenn syndrome, Treg and Tconv repertoires overlapped >85%. Control T-cell subsets had markedly higher Shannon entropy and lower Simpson indices than RAG-deficient patients.

With 4 bases clipped from V and 3 bases from J, the junction kept 7 bases outside the gene matches. CDR1 and CDR2 (germline): SGHRS, YFSETQ. The CDR3 sequence is 14 residues long. TCRdb's table, derived via immunoSEQ multiplex PCR, lists solely in-frame clones and lacks some. The repertoire includes 10,000 to 15,000 clones, approximately 94% of them detected once, and approximately 1.5% sits in the top ten. The sorted regulatory T cells were CD4+, CD25-high and CD127-low, with genomic DNA sequenced. In addition, the sample was reused for a study of regulatory T cells. As reported in that work: Primers: 52 TRBV forward and 13 TRBJ reverse. Regulatory T cells showed the strongest V-J pair restriction and V/J gene skewing among patient repertoires.

This TCR derives from a human donor in good health. The sequenced sample consisted of CD127- CD25+ CD4+ Tregs sorted from blood. The gene calls are TRBV5-1 and TRBJ2-7, with 7 bases fitting TRBD1. The CDR3 DNA is TGCGCCAGCAGCCCTGGACAGGTAAACTACGAGCAGTACTTC. It encodes CASSPGQVNYEQYF.